The TCR beta chain under discussion was sequenced for a study of T cells in Graves' hyperthyroidism and ophthalmopathy. Study background: Sampling of peripheral blood happened at initial diagnosis, prior to any treatment.

Template material for amplifying TCR beta CDR3 regions consisted of RNA transcripts. When the TCR CDR3 underwent first-round RT-PCR, the HTBI primer set was used. MiXCR, applied by TCRdb to the multiplex PCR reads, yields one record per CDR3 protein. The sample yields around 420,000 distinct CDR3 sequences, 15% to 19% seen once. The CDR3 length is 15 residues. V shed 7 bases and J 4 bases; nucleotides not matched to a gene: 13. Only a few counts were recorded for this clonotype. The chain uses TRBV12-3 or TRBV12-4 and TRBJ2-7, with 7 nucleotides matching TRBD2. The sample consisted of blood. The TCR originated in a woman under 30 with Graves' hyperthyroidism. The CDR3 protein is CASKRSGGGGYEQYF. The CDR3 DNA reads TGTGCCAGCAAAAGATCAGGAGGCGGGGGATACGAGCAGTACTTC.